The 19 T cell receptor beta chains presented below share a single source sample, sequenced in a study of OX40 agonist ivuxolimab in advanced cancers. Only in-frame clones appear in the TCRdb table, and some are missing; sequencing was by immunoSEQ multiplex PCR. The sample yields some 70,000 clones, approximately 86% seen once. This material consisted of CD4+ or CD8+ T cells sorted from blood, taken in a trial of the OX40 agonist ivuxolimab. Receptors originate from an adult with an advanced solid tumor such as melanoma, head and neck, liver or kidney cancer.

This clone was seen a handful of times. This chain links TRBV4-1 with TRBJ2-3; unclear D gene. Germline assignment: CDR1 MGHRA and CDR2 YSYEKL. The CDR3 consists of 16 residues. Trimming left V 3 bases short and J 1 base short, with 14 bases between. The CDR3 reads CASSHQDLIGTDTQYF. CDR3 bases: TGCGCCAGCAGCCACCAAGATCTTATCGGCACAGATACGCAGTATTTT.

The chain is built from TRBV2 and TRBJ1-2; weak D call: TRBD1 (5 bases). The CDR3 consists of 12 residues. Deletions cut 7 bases from V and 4 bases from J, with 10 bases between. Germline CDR1 and CDR2: SNHLY and FYNNEI. CDR3 protein: CASMWGPYGYTF. In DNA, the CDR3 is TGTGCCAGCATGTGGGGCCCCTATGGCTACACCTTC.

This rearrangement joins TRBV30 to TRBJ2-3, with TRBD1 as a possible D gene (6 bases). This CDR3 region has 15 residues. Trimming removed 2 bases at V and 2 bases at J, with 14 bases between. Germline loops: CDR1 GTSNPN, CDR2 SVGIG (reference sequence). CDR3 protein: CAWSSTGFLTDTQYF. As DNA, the CDR3 is TGTGCCTGGAGTAGCACAGGGTTCCTCACAGATACGCAGTATTTT.

The chain employs TRBV9 and TRBJ2-4, with D perhaps being TRBD1 or TRBD2 (6 bases each). This CDR3 is 19 amino acids long. V was pared by 0 bases and J by 0 bases, with 19 bases between. Germline loops: CDR1 SGDLS, CDR2 YYNGEE. The CDR3, as DNA: TGTGCCAGCAGCGTAGAGGGCCTGGGCGGGGACATAGCCAAAAACATTCAGTACTTC. It is translated as CASSVEGLGGDIAKNIQYF.

The chain is built from TRBV9 and TRBJ1-4, with 10 positions matching TRBD1. The CDR3 contains 16 residues. From germline, CDR1 is SGDLS and CDR2 YYNGEE. V dropped 4 bases and J dropped 3; count of bases not matched to a gene: 6. The CDR3 spells CASSPGQGLANEKLFF. DNA for the CDR3: TGTGCCAGCAGCCCGGGACAGGGGCTTGCTAATGAAAAACTGTTTTTT.

The rearrangement joins TRBV2 to TRBJ2-3, with 9 bases that match TRBD2. Germline CDR1 reads SNHLY; CDR2 reads FYNNEI. The V and J ends lost 6 bases and 6 bases, in that order; junction bases with no gene match: 10. The CDR3 spans 15 residues. The CDR3 DNA is TGTGCCAGCAGGGCCAATAGCGGGGGCCCTGATACGCAGTATTTT. Its protein product is CASRANSGGPDTQYF.

J is TRBJ2-1 and V is TRBV11-2; D possibly uses TRBD1 or TRBD2 (5 bases each). Germline CDR1 reads SGHAT; CDR2 reads FQNNGV. The ends were cut back, 5 bases at V and 4 bases at J, with 15 bases in the middle. This CDR3 contains 15 residues. The CDR3 nucleotides are TGTGCCAGCAGCCCACGACGGGACCCTTACAATGAGCAGTTCTTC. It codes for CASSPRRDPYNEQFF.

The gene calls are TRBV6-5 and TRBJ2-1; 8 positions agree with TRBD1. The CDR3 has 13 residues. Germline CDR1 is MNHEY and CDR2 is SVGAGI. J was trimmed by 8 bases and V by 4 bases; bases with no gene match: 4. CDR3 loop: CASSSPTGDEQFF. As DNA, the CDR3 is TGTGCCAGCAGTTCACCGACAGGGGATGAGCAGTTCTTC.

About this clone: Additional DNA sequences in this sample encode the identical CDR3. This chain connects TRBV18 to TRBJ2-7; D ambiguous. The V gene lost 3 bases and the J gene lost 0 bases, with 3 bases spanning the gap. CDR3 length equals 12 residues. Per the germline V gene, CDR1 is KGHSH and CDR2 is LQKENI. The CDR3 DNA follows: TGTGCCAGCTCACCGAGCTCCTACGAGCAGTACTTC. Its protein is CASSPSSYEQYF.

The genes are TRBV27 and TRBJ1-5, with unresolved D. The length of the CDR3 is 13 residues. Germline CDR1 is MNHEY and CDR2 is SMNVEV (reference sequence). The V end was cut by 5 bases, the J end by 4 bases, with 9 bases between. The CDR3 region is CASSLLQNQPQHF. The CDR3, as DNA: TGTGCCAGCAGTCTACTCCAAAATCAGCCCCAGCATTTT.

This clone was detected once. V gene TRBV9 combines with J gene TRBJ2-3; 10 bases are a match to TRBD2. The germline CDR1 and CDR2 sequences are SGDLS and YYNGEE. J gave up 4 bases and V 0 bases, and 5 bases lay outside the gene matches. The CDR3 consists of 16 residues. The CDR3 DNA follows: TGTGCCAGCAGCGTAGGGGCTAGCGGGAGTGCAGATACGCAGTATTTT. Amino acids: CASSVGASGSADTQYF.

The chain recombines TRBV27 with TRBJ2-7; no reliable D call. Germline lookup yields CDR1 MNHEY and CDR2 SMNVEV (reference sequence). CDR3 length equals 12 residues. V was trimmed by 5 bases and J by 2 bases, leaving 7 bases between them. CDR3 loop: CASSGSAYEQYF. The CDR3 nucleotides are TGTGCCAGCAGTGGCAGCGCCTACGAGCAGTACTTC.

The chain joins TRBV5-4 to TRBJ2-1, with D perhaps TRBD2 (6 bases). The germline gives CDR1 SGHNT, CDR2 YYREEE (reference sequence). The CDR3 has 15 residues. The V end was cut by 0 bases, the J end by 3 bases, with 10 bases between. This CDR3 is CASSLGGAHYNEQFF. The CDR3 DNA follows: TGTGCCAGCAGCTTGGGCGGGGCACACTACAATGAGCAGTTCTTC. Full variable domain (missing parts from reference TRBV5-4 and TRBJ2-1): ETGVTQSPTHLIKTRGQQVTLRCSSQSGHNTVSWYQQALGQGPQFIFQYYREEENGRGNFPPRFSGLQFPNYSSELNVNALELDDSALYLCASSLGGAHYNEQFFGPGTRLTVL.

This chain links TRBV5-4 with TRBJ2-1, with 7 bases that match TRBD2. This CDR3 is 13 amino acids long. J lost 6 bases, V lost 1 base, and 1 base had no gene match. Germline V gene lookup returns CDR1 SGHNT and CDR2 YYREEE (reference sequence). The CDR3 is CASSLSGGNEQFF. The CDR3 nucleotides are TGTGCCAGCAGCTTGTCGGGAGGCAATGAGCAGTTCTTC. The variable domain in full, completed from reference TRBV5-4 and TRBJ2-1, reads ETGVTQSPTHLIKTRGQQVTLRCSSQSGHNTVSWYQQALGQGPQFIFQYYREEENGRGNFPPRFSGLQFPNYSSELNVNALELDDSALYLCASSLSGGNEQFFGPGTRLTVL.

The chain joins TRBV2 to TRBJ2-3; D unclear. The germline V gene has CDR1 SNHLY and CDR2 FYNNEI. V dropped 5 bases and J dropped 1 base, with 13 bases sitting between them. The CDR3 is 15 residues long. CDR3 in amino acids: CASSRVHGRTDTQYF. The DNA of the CDR3 is TGTGCCAGCAGTAGAGTCCATGGACGCACAGATACGCAGTATTTT.

The V and J genes are TRBV15 and TRBJ1-1, with D possibly matching TRBD1 (5 bases). This CDR3 spans 13 amino acids. Germline lookup yields CDR1 LNHNV and CDR2 YYDKDF (reference sequence). Trimming shortened V by 4 bases and J by 7 bases, and 13 bases separated the two germline ends. Here the CDR3 reads CATSKRQSLEAFF. As DNA, the CDR3 is TGTGCCACCAGCAAAAGACAGAGCCTTGAAGCTTTCTTT.

This chain joins TRBV7-6 and TRBJ2-1, with TRBD2 matching 7 bases. The V gene's germline CDR1 is SGHVS and CDR2 FNYEAQ. This CDR3 contains 17 residues. V was clipped by 5 bases and J by 6 bases; unmatched bases: 16. The CDR3 coding sequence is TGTGCCAGCAGCCCCAAGCAAGGGTGGGGCGGGAGCAATGAGCAGTTCTTC. Its protein product is CASSPKQGWGGSNEQFF.

The chain recombines TRBV5-1 with TRBJ2-1, with TRBD1 matching over 7 bases. CDR3 length: 13 residues. V shed 5 bases, J shed 6 bases, and the junction held 5 bases outside the gene matches. Germline CDR1 is SGHRS and CDR2 is YFSETQ. CDR3 residues: CASRGAGGNEQFF. The CDR3 DNA is TGCGCCAGCAGGGGGGCAGGGGGCAATGAGCAGTTCTTC.

The chain carries TRBV5-6 and TRBJ2-3, with TRBD1 matching over 9 bases. The ends lost 5 bases at V and 6 bases at J; junction bases unmatched: 7. This CDR3 is 14 amino acids long. Germline V gives CDR1 SGHDT, CDR2 YYEEEE. In nucleotides, the CDR3 is TGTGCCAGCAGTACCGGGACAGGGAGCGATACGCAGTATTTT. Residues: CASSTGTGSDTQYF.